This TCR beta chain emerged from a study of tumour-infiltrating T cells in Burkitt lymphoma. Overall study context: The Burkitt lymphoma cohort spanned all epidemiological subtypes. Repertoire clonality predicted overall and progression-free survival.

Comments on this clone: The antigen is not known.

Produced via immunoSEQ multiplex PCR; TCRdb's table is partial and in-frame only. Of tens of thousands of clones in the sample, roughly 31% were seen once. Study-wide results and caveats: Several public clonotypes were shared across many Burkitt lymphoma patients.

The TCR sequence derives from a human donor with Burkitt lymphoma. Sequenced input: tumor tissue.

The CDR3 loop is CASSITGQNTEAFF. The CDR3 DNA follows: TGTGCCAGTAGTATAACAGGGCAGAACACTGAAGCTTTCTTT. The V call is TRBV19, the J call TRBJ1-1; TRBD1 is a possible D gene (6 bases). Germline CDR1 and CDR2: LNHDA and SQIVND (reference sequence). V was shortened by 2 bases and J by 1 base, with 8 bases between the two germline ends. This CDR3 is 14 amino acids long.